One and the same sample provided the 28 T cell receptor beta chains below, sequenced in a study of T cell repertoires in cytomegalovirus infection. TCRdb used MiXCR to reprocess the reads, holding one entry per CDR3 protein. The sample lists under 150,000 distinct CDR3 sequences, roughly a quarter occurring once. Antigens for these TCRs are unknown. The sequenced sample consisted of PBMCs, sequenced either directly or after in vitro stimulation (not recorded which). The receptors originated from a human donor in good health (CMV status not recorded). Some clones in this sample may be carry-over from other donors' samples.

Note on this clonotype: A read error may produce the germline difference seen at one junction end. V usage is TRBV29-1 and J usage is TRBJ2-1; 16 bases line up with TRBD2. Germline V lookup: CDR1 SQVTM, CDR2 ANQGSEA. The CDR3 is 14 residues long. The CDR3 region has the DNA TGCAGCGTTGCGGGACTAGCGGGAGGGGTCACCCCAATCTTC. Translating gives CSVAGLAGGVTPIF.

This clonotype has more than one count but fewer than ten. J is TRBJ1-6 and V is TRBV6-1, with TRBD1 as a possible D gene (5 bases). This CDR3 region has 14 residues. CDR1 MNHNS and CDR2 SASEGT come from the germline V gene. Trimming shortened V by 1 base and J by 11 bases, and 12 bases separated the two germline ends. The CDR3 DNA sequence: TGTGCCAGCAGTGAAGGGGCAGGGACCCCACCCCTCCACTTT. Its protein product is CASSEGAGTPPLHF.

The CDR3 spells CASSLAQGIYGYTF. CDR3 nucleotides: TGCGCCAGCAGCTTAGCACAGGGTATCTATGGCTACACCTTC. This chain links TRBV5-1 with TRBJ1-2, with TRBD1 as a possible D gene (6 bases). The germline CDR1 and CDR2 sequences are SGHRS and YFSETQ. V was pared by 2 bases and J by 4 bases, with 12 bases between. This CDR3 spans 14 amino acids.

The J gene is TRBJ2-1, the V gene TRBV6-5; D is perhaps TRBD1 or TRBD2 (6 bases each). The germline gives CDR1 MNHEY, CDR2 SVGAGI. The CDR3 totals 12 residues. Trimming pared 8 bases from V and 14 bases from J, leaving 19 bases between. The CDR3 sequence is CASGGRRAREFF. The CDR3 DNA reads as TGTGCCAGCGGGGGGCGGCGGGCACGGGAGTTCTTC.

This clonotype has a count of ten or more. The V and J genes are TRBV11-2 and TRBJ1-6, with D maybe TRBD1 (5 bases). Germline CDR1 reads SGHAT; CDR2 reads FQNNGV. V was shortened by 5 bases and J by 5 bases, with 13 bases between the two germline ends. The CDR3 length is 15 residues. The DNA of the CDR3 is TGTGCCAGCAGCCCCATGGGACTGAATAATTCACCCCTCCACTTT. Translated, it gives CASSPMGLNNSPLHF. The whole variable domain, filled in from reference TRBV11-2 and TRBJ1-6, reads EAGVAQSPRYKIIEKRQSVAFWCNPISGHATLYWYQQILGQGPKLLIQFQNNGVVDDSQLPKDRFSAERLKGVDSTLKIQPAKLEDSAVYLCASSPMGLNNSPLHFGNGTRLTVT.

A note on this clonotype: Relative to the germline gene, one junction end is altered; a read error may explain this. The genes are TRBV6-2 or TRBV6-3 and TRBJ2-2; TRBD2 aligns across 10 bases. Germline V gene data show CDR1 as MNHEY and CDR2 as SVGEGT. CDR3 length: 12 amino acids. The CDR3, as DNA: TGTGCCAGCAGTGATCTCACCGGGACTAGCGTTTTT. Residues: CASSDLTGTSVF.

The CDR3 protein is CASTRGGETGELFF. DNA for the CDR3: TGTGCCAGCACCCGAGGGGGCGAGACCGGGGAGCTGTTTTTT. The chain employs TRBV7-6 and TRBJ2-2; 7 bases line up with TRBD1. Germline V gene lookup returns CDR1 SGHVS and CDR2 FNYEAQ. After removal of 7 bases from V and 5 bases from J, the junction contained 7 bases not matched to a gene. This CDR3 comprises 14 residues.

The chain employs TRBV27 and TRBJ2-1; 11 bases agree with TRBD2. Germline CDR1 and CDR2: MNHEY and SMNVEV (reference sequence). This CDR3 is built from 15 residues. Losses at the gene ends were 6 bases for V and 8 bases for J; bases not matched to a gene: 9. Written as DNA, the CDR3 is TGTGCCAGCAGCCTACTAGCGGGAGTCAGACATGAGCAGTTCTTC. Protein sequence: CASSLLAGVRHEQFF.

This clonotype was detected ten times or more. The chain joins TRBV7-2 to TRBJ2-1; D may match TRBD1 or TRBD2 (5 bases each). The CDR3 extends over 14 amino acids. In germline, CDR1 is SGHTA, CDR2 FQGNSA. Deletions cut 3 bases from V and 8 bases from J, with 14 bases between. The chain's CDR3 is CASSFEGWGYEQFF. The CDR3 bases are TGTGCCAGCAGCTTCGAGGGGTGGGGGTATGAGCAGTTCTTC.

This clonotype was counted between two and nine times. The chain joins TRBV3-1 to TRBJ2-5; D may be TRBD2 (5 bases). The CDR3 contains 17 residues. V shed 0 bases and J shed 3 bases, with 17 bases lying between them. Germline values: CDR1 LGHDT, CDR2 YNNKEL (reference sequence). The CDR3 nucleotides are TGTGCCAGCAGCCAAGAGTGGGTACTAGTTCGAGAAGAGACCCAGTACTTC. Translated: CASSQEWVLVREETQYF.

The gene calls are TRBV28 and TRBJ1-5, with a possible D match to TRBD1 (5 bases). V was shortened by 5 bases and J by 2 bases, with 19 bases between the two germline ends. CDR3 length equals 17 residues. The germline V gene has CDR1 MDHEN and CDR2 SYDVKM. The CDR3 DNA reads TGTGCCAGCAGTCCTCTTAACCTCAGGGTCGGCAATCAGCCCCAGCATTTT. Translating gives CASSPLNLRVGNQPQHF.

The chain combines TRBV7-2 with TRBJ1-6; 10 positions agree with TRBD1. Germline values: CDR1 SGHTA, CDR2 FQGNSA. The CDR3 has 18 amino acids. The ends lost 3 bases at V and 6 bases at J; junction bases unmatched: 11. This CDR3 reads CASSFRQGTGVVNSPLHF. CDR3 DNA: TGTGCCAGCAGCTTCCGTCAGGGGACAGGGGTCGTTAATTCACCCCTCCACTTT.

This clonotype was recorded at least ten times. The chain links TRBV12-3 or TRBV12-4 to TRBJ2-1, with D perhaps matching TRBD1 (6 bases). The CDR3 runs to 14 residues. V lost 3 bases to trimming and J lost 8 bases, with 14 bases between them. The CDR3 protein is CASSLGAQWYEQFF. The CDR3 region has the DNA TGTGCCAGCAGTTTGGGGGCTCAGTGGTATGAGCAGTTCTTC.

This clonotype was recorded at least ten times. The genes are TRBV7-9 and TRBJ2-3; no clear D. CDR3 size: 15 residues. Trimming took 5 bases from V and 0 from J, leaving 12 bases between them. Germline V gives CDR1 SEHNR, CDR2 FQNEAQ (reference sequence). The CDR3 nucleotides read TGTGCCAGCAGCCCCTACCTGGAGAGCACAGATACGCAGTATTTT. Its translation is CASSPYLESTDTQYF.

In this sample, this clonotype turned up many times. This chain connects TRBV7-2 to TRBJ1-5; D gene unclear. Per germline, CDR1 SGHTA and CDR2 FQGNSA. The V end was cut by 5 bases, the J end by 0 bases, with 26 bases between. CDR3 size: 20 residues. The CDR3: CASSPSPRIFSGDSNQPQHF. CDR3 DNA: TGTGCCAGCAGCCCCTCCCCCAGGATATTTTCCGGGGATAGCAATCAGCCCCAGCATTTT.

The chain employs TRBV2 and TRBJ2-7, with 7 bases aligning to TRBD2. CDR1 is SNHLY and CDR2 is FYNNEI in the germline V gene. V shed 4 bases, J shed 1 base, and the junction held 16 bases outside the gene matches. The CDR3 has 18 residues. The CDR3 bases are TGTGCCAGCAGTGTAATTTTGGGGCGGGAGTTTGATTCCTACGAGCAGTACTTC. It encodes CASSVILGREFDSYEQYF.

In its sample, this clonotype was seen a few times. The gene calls are TRBV7-6 and TRBJ2-3, with 11 bases fitting TRBD2. V gave up 5 bases and J gave up 3 bases; unmatched junction bases: 4. The V gene's germline CDR1 is SGHVS and CDR2 FNYEAQ. The CDR3 runs 15 residues. The CDR3 region is CASSDGTSGTDTQYF. CDR3 nucleotides: TGTGCCAGCAGCGACGGGACTAGCGGAACAGATACGCAGTATTTT.

This clonotype was seen a single time. This chain links TRBV29-1 with TRBJ2-3; 16 positions agree with TRBD2. CDR1 SQVTM and CDR2 ANQGSEA come from the germline V gene. After removal of 8 bases from V and 8 bases from J, the junction contained 10 bases not matched to a gene. The CDR3 has 15 residues. The CDR3 sequence: CSYPGLAGGSATQYF. DNA for the CDR3: TGCAGCTACCCGGGACTAGCGGGAGGGTCGGCTACGCAGTATTTT.

This clonotype was seen many times. V and J are TRBV7-2 and TRBJ2-1; D ambiguous. CDR1 and CDR2 from the germline V gene are SGHTA and FQGNSA. The V end was cut by 0 bases, the J end by 12 bases, with 12 bases between. This CDR3 comprises 13 residues. The CDR3, as DNA: TGTGCCAGCAGCTTAGCGGCTGCACGGAGGCAGTTCTTC. It encodes CASSLAAARRQFF.

This chain joins TRBV12-3 or TRBV12-4 and TRBJ1-2; TRBD1 aligns across 7 bases. Trimming cost V 7 bases and J 8 bases; bases outside gene matches: 13. This CDR3 comprises 14 residues. CDR3 coding DNA: TGTGCCAGCACCCGGGACAGCTCCCTCAGGGGCTACACCTTC. It is translated as CASTRDSSLRGYTF.

The table lists this clonotype with a few counts. The rearrangement links TRBV7-2 to TRBJ1-1, with D unclear. The CDR3 has 14 residues. In germline, CDR1 is SGHTA, CDR2 FQGNSA. V lost 4 bases, J lost 4 bases, and 13 bases lay in between. DNA of the CDR3: TGTGCCAGCAGCTCGAGTGGTCGTGGCACTGAAGCTTTCTTT. The encoded protein is CASSSSGRGTEAFF.

This clonotype came up a few times. The chain couples TRBV5-1 to TRBJ2-3, with D perhaps matching TRBD2 (6 bases). This CDR3 region has 16 residues. Germline CDR1 SGHRS, CDR2 YFSETQ. Trimming took 0 bases from V and 2 from J, leaving 13 bases between them. CDR3 sequence: CASSLVWEAPTDTQYF. The CDR3 DNA sequence: TGCGCCAGCAGCTTGGTTTGGGAGGCCCCCACAGATACGCAGTATTTT.

V is TRBV5-1 and J is TRBJ2-5; D gene unclear. CDR3 length equals 12 residues. Trimming removed 6 bases at V and 4 bases at J, with 10 bases between. Germline V CDR1 and CDR2: SGHRS, YFSETQ. CDR3 nucleotide sequence: TGCGCCAGCAAGGAAGGGCGAGAGACCCAGTACTTC. This gives the protein CASKEGRETQYF.

This clonotype has a count of ten or more. This chain links TRBV27 with TRBJ1-5; 10 bases line up with TRBD1. The germline gives CDR1 MNHEY, CDR2 SMNVEV (reference sequence). The CDR3 is 16 residues long. J gave up 4 bases and V 6 bases, and 9 bases lay outside the gene matches. CDR3 amino acids: CASRDSGQGRNQPQHF. DNA of the CDR3: TGTGCCAGCAGGGACTCGGGACAGGGGCGAAATCAGCCCCAGCATTTT.

This clonotype has ten or more counts. This chain connects TRBV7-2 to TRBJ1-1, with D hard to call. The CDR3 runs 12 residues. The V end lost 4 bases, the J end lost 5 bases, and 8 bases lay between the germline ends. Per germline, CDR1 SGHTA and CDR2 FQGNSA. In nucleotides, the CDR3 is TGTGCCAGCAGCTACTTAAGGACTGAAGCTTTCTTT. Residues: CASSYLRTEAFF.

This clonotype was observed a handful of times. The chain combines TRBV6-5 with TRBJ2-7; 7 nucleotides line up with TRBD1. The germline gives CDR1 MNHEY, CDR2 SVGAGI. The CDR3 spans 13 residues. Unmatched junction bases numbered 7, after V lost 5 bases and J lost 6 bases. The CDR3, as DNA: TGTGCCAGCAGTACCCAGACAGGGTTCGAGCAGTACGTC. Its translation: CASSTQTGFEQYV.

The chain has TRBV5-5 and TRBJ1-1; D perhaps matches TRBD1 (6 bases). Germline assignment: CDR1 SGHKS and CDR2 YYEKEE (reference sequence). V was cut by 4 bases and J by 1 base, with 14 bases left in between. The CDR3 is made up of 15 amino acids. The CDR3 is CASSDITGRNTEAFF. The CDR3 DNA reads TGTGCCAGCAGCGATATAACAGGGAGGAACACTGAAGCTTTCTTT.

The chain couples TRBV30 to TRBJ2-7, with D perhaps matching TRBD1 (6 bases). This CDR3 region has 12 residues. The germline V and J ends were trimmed by 2 bases and 2 bases, with 7 bases remaining between them. CDR1 and CDR2 (germline): GTSNPN, SVGIG (reference sequence). The CDR3 sequence is CAWSRDTYEQYV. The DNA of the CDR3 is TGTGCCTGGAGTAGGGACACCTACGAGCAGTACGTC.